The clone carrying this T cell receptor (beta chain) was recorded once. Produced via immunoSEQ multiplex PCR; TCRdb's table is partial and in-frame only. The data contain approximately 50,000 clones, approximately 90% of them singletons. This sample stems from a study of T cell changes during pregnancy in multiple sclerosis. V lost 2 bases and J lost 7; bases outside the gene matches: 9. Germline V gene data show CDR1 as SGDLS and CDR2 as YYNGEE. This CDR3 has 17 residues. Sequencing was performed on CD4+ T cells from peripheral blood mononuclear cells, taken after pregnancy. This receptor was obtained from a female donor with multiple sclerosis, enrolled in a pregnancy study. The chain carries TRBV9 and TRBJ2-2; 12 bases map to TRBD1. This CDR3 reads CASSVSGTGGWGGELFF. In DNA, the CDR3 is TGTGCCAGCAGCGTTTCCGGGACAGGGGGCTGGGGCGGGGAGCTGTTTTTT.